This T cell receptor beta chain was documented in a study of blood T cell repertoires in COVID-19 (dated by TCRdb to 2018 to 2021). Regarding the research as a whole: Samples covering the acute and convalescent phases of COVID-19 were provided by collaborators in the United States, Italy and Spain. Where HLA class I and class II types were available, the types were taken from metadata supplied by the sample provider, not from assay-based typing. Samples came from the ongoing ImmuneRACE study (first 160 participants) plus 1,254 subjects from 6 global collaborators. Subjects who had been exposed to COVID-19, were actively infected with it, or had recovered from it provided the deeply sampled blood TCRbeta repertoires that made up the dataset. The material from the prospective study consisted of cDNA or gDNA derived from T cells, B-cell-depleted T cells, or PBMCs. A de-identified subject ID, COVID-19 status, age in years and sex were almost always included in the sample metadata. A freely available public database, intended as a resource for researchers studying the immune response to SARS-CoV-2, is where the repertoires were released.

With respect to this clone: Its antigen is not yet known. The input lacks base qualities; no much larger clone sits a single base away.

CDR1 and CDR2, per the germline V gene, are SGHTA and FQGTGA. The cysteine opens and the phenylalanine closes a CDR3 of 15 amino acids. CDR3 DNA only is kept here, 45 bases in frame from base 1. V drops 0 bases and J drops 1 base, leaving 9 bases in between. TCRbeta CDR3 regions were amplified from genomic DNA using the immunoSEQ Assay, a bias-controlled multiplex PCR. The original methods were these. Within the assay, amplification of reference gene primers was used to estimate how many nucleated cells each sample contained. To quantify the absolute abundance of each unique TCRbeta CDR3 rearrangement, sequence reads were collapsed and filtered. For each sample, productive Simpson clonality was calculated as the square root of Simpson's diversity index across productive rearrangements. The clones in this table, taken by TCRdb from immuneACCESS, are in-frame only. Not every clone is retained; where verified, under half of the shortfall comes from an unresolved V gene, and the cause of the rest is unknown. For V, J and clone size, that table is used; D and trimming come from the DNA. The sample table contains 80,000 or so clones; only one count was recorded for roughly 78% of them. The top ten hold approximately 7% of the sample.

Each collaborating institution followed its own protocols to collect whole blood in K2EDTA tubes. Collaborator samples were shipped for TCRbeta analysis as frozen whole blood, isolated PBMCs, or DNA extracted from either sample type. The investigation overall reported the following: How much clinical and demographic metadata was included differed by source and by participant, and the metadata was provided uncurated.

The receptor's source is a human donor in a cohort sampled during active COVID-19. The sequence joins TRBV7-3 to TRBJ2-5, with TRBD2 tentatively as D gene (6 bases match). The sample was peripheral blood. The DNA sequence is TGTGCCAGCAGCTTAACGGAGGGACTCCAAGAGACCCAGTACTTC. It translates as CASSLTEGLQETQYF. The reference TRBV7-3 and TRBJ2-5 proteins fill in what lies around the CDR3, so the full variable domain reads GAGVSQTPSNKVTEKGKYVELRCDPISGHTALYWYRQSLGQGPEFLIYFQGTGAADDSGLPNDRFFAVRPEGSVSTLKIQRTERGDSAVYLCASSLTEGLQETQYFGPGTRLLVL.